This TCR beta chain was recovered during a study of CD8+CD57+ T cells in acquired aplastic anemia. Study overall: DNA from sorted CD4+ and CD8+ cells averaged about 3.2 ug.

Study results and caveats: Significant differences in CD8+ Simpson's diversity were not observed between patients and controls.

Patients selected for sequencing had displayed CD8+CD57+ cell expansion by flow cytometry. Germline CDR1 is SGHTA and CDR2 is FQGNSA. The CDR3 consists of 15 residues. TCR beta VDJ and CDR3 were profiled, and genomic DNA was the template. MiXCR was run by TCRdb on the reads, yielding one entry per CDR3 protein. Of 200,000 to 300,000 distinct CDR3 sequences listed, around 82% are singletons. Points on this clonotype: What it binds is not known. At one end, the junction sequence differs from germline, possibly due to a read error.

The rearrangement uses TRBV7-2 and TRBJ1-1; 7 nucleotides match TRBD1. Sample: sorted CD4+, CD8+, or CD8+CD57+ T cells (not recorded which) from PBMCs. This clonotype was sampled from a human donor with aplastic anemia. The CDR3, as DNA: TGTGCCAGCAGCCTACCGGGACAGTTGACCACTGGAGCTTTCTTT. Its protein is CASSLPGQLTTGAFF.